This TCR beta chain appears in the sequencing data of a study of blood T cell repertoires in COVID-19 (dated by TCRdb to between 2020 and 2021). As for the study more broadly: Samples from collaborators originated in the United States, Italy and Spain and spanned both the acute and convalescent phases of COVID-19. The material from the prospective study consisted of cDNA or gDNA derived from T cells, B-cell-depleted T cells, or PBMCs. Subjects who had been exposed to COVID-19, were actively infected with it, or had recovered from it provided the deeply sampled blood TCRbeta repertoires that made up the dataset. The repertoires were released in a freely available public database intended as a resource for research on the immune response to SARS-CoV-2. The samples were drawn from two sources: the first 160 participants of the ongoing ImmuneRACE study, and 1,000 to 1,500 subjects contributed by 6 global collaborators. Sample metadata almost always included a de-identified subject ID, COVID-19 status, age in years and sex. Where HLA class I and class II types were available, the types were taken from metadata supplied by the sample provider, not from assay-based typing.

V is cut back by 0 bases and J by 1 base, with 6 bases in the junction unmatched. There are 17 amino acids in the CDR3, from cysteine to phenylalanine inclusive. Just the 51-base CDR3 DNA is kept, in frame starting at base 1. The germline V gene sets CDR1 to SGHRS and CDR2 to YFSETQ. One collaborating source in Seattle enrolled patients while the patients were actively infected and followed the patients over time throughout the course of disease. Collaborating institutions collected whole blood in K2EDTA tubes following their own protocols. For TCRbeta analysis, collaborators shipped samples as frozen whole blood, isolated PBMCs, or DNA extracted from either of those sample types. As concerns this clone: Its antigen remains undetermined. No per-base quality is available; no much larger clone lies one base away.

TCRbeta CDR3 regions were amplified from genomic DNA by means of the immunoSEQ Assay, a bias-controlled multiplex PCR. Regarding the original processing steps: Nucleated cell counts per sample were estimated from amplification of reference gene primers within the assay. To quantify the absolute abundance of each unique TCRbeta CDR3 rearrangement, sequence reads were collapsed and filtered. Productive Simpson clonality was computed per sample as the square root of Simpson's diversity index over productive rearrangements. Held by TCRdb, this immuneACCESS table contains in-frame sequences only and omits some clones. Under half of the omission traces to an unresolved V gene where checked; the cause of the rest is unknown. The V and J calls and clone size come from that table; D and trimming were worked out from the DNA. This sample is represented by tens of thousands of clones; about 87% of them were singletons. Jointly, the top ten make up 3% to 4% of the sample.

Results and caveats for the whole study, not just this receptor: How much clinical and demographic metadata was included differed by source and by participant, and the metadata was provided uncurated.

Source material: peripheral blood. The origin of this receptor is a man aged 40-55 years with COVID-19, enrolled during active disease. Rearrangement joined TRBV5-1 to TRBJ2-2, and 7 bases in between align with TRBD1. The CDR3 protein: CASSLVARQGNTGELFF. Read as DNA, the sequence is TGCGCCAGCAGCTTGGTCGCCCGACAGGGGAACACCGGGGAGCTGTTTTTT.